The rows below give T cell receptor beta chains drawn from one sample of a study of identical twins. TCRdb recomputed calls from the 5' RACE reads with MiXCR, one row per CDR3 protein. The table shows some 1,700,000 distinct CDR3 sequences, with around 29% occurring only once. The sequenced sample was cord blood. Every receptor here comes from a newborn girl in good health. Each CDR3 is given with its conserved first and last residue. D genes are given only for firm matches. Only part of the rows carry a size: once, few, many, or a class if the clone is expanded.

D gene,clone size,V gene,CDR3 length,J gene,CDR3 DNA,CDR3 protein
.,few,TRBV6-6,15,TRBJ1-1,TGTGCCAGCAGAAGCATGGACAGAGTGAACACTGAAGCTTTCTTT,CASRSMDRVNTEAFF
TRBD2,many,TRBV12-3/TRBV12-4,18,TRBJ2-7,TGTGCCAGCAGTTTTGTAGAGACTAGCGGGAGGCATGACTACGAGCAGTACTTC,CASSFVETSGRHDYEQYF
.,many,TRBV28,13,TRBJ2-1,TGTGCCAGCAGTTTAGTGGCTAGCAATGAGCAGTTCTTC,CASSLVASNEQFF
.,few,TRBV5-6,12,TRBJ1-2,TGTGCCAGCAGCTCACAACCCTATGGCTACACCTTC,CASSSQPYGYTF
.,once,TRBV12-5,16,TRBJ1-1,TGTGCTAGTGGTTTGGTACTGAGGGGGGGAAGCACTGAAGCTTTCTTT,CASGLVLRGGSTEAFF
.,.,TRBV15,13,TRBJ1-2,TGTGCCACCAGCGGTCCCAGGGTTCCTGGCTACACCTTC,CATSGPRVPGYTF
.,many,TRBV29-1,13,TRBJ2-3,TGCAGCGTAGCCACAGGGTCCCCAGATACGCAGTATTTT,CSVATGSPDTQYF
TRBD2,.,TRBV7-2,15,TRBJ2-1,TGTGCCAGCAGGCAGGGGACTAGCCTGGCGAATGAGCAGTTCTTC,CASRQGTSLANEQFF
.,few,TRBV20-1,12,TRBJ1-2,TGCAGTGCCGCCCGGGGGGCGGATGGCTACACCTTC,CSAARGADGYTF
TRBD1,.,TRBV9,17,TRBJ1-1,TGTGCCAGCAGCCGGCTAGGGGGCGCGGGGTGGAAGACTGAAGCTTTCTTT,CASSRLGGAGWKTEAFF
.,.,TRBV10-3,13,TRBJ1-5,TGTGCCACCAACCCTGACAACAATCAGCCCCTGCATTTT,CATNPDNNQPLHF
.,.,TRBV20-1,13,TRBJ1-1,TGCAGTGCACAGGGTTGGGGGAACACTGAAGCTTTCTTT,CSAQGWGNTEAFF
.,.,TRBV5-6,15,TRBJ2-3,TGTGCCAGCAGCTTGCCGGGTACTAGCACAGATACGCAGTATTTT,CASSLPGTSTDTQYF
.,many,TRBV29-1,12,TRBJ2-1,TGCAGCGTTGGAAACGGAGTAGTTGAGCAGTTCTTC,CSVGNGVVEQFF
.,.,TRBV20-1,13,TRBJ2-7,TGCAGTGCTCTCGGGCGAGCGACCTACGAGCAGTACTTC,CSALGRATYEQYF
TRBD2,few,TRBV27,15,TRBJ2-1,TGTGCCAGCAGTCTAAAGCGGGGGTCCTACAATGAGCAGTTCTTC,CASSLKRGSYNEQFF